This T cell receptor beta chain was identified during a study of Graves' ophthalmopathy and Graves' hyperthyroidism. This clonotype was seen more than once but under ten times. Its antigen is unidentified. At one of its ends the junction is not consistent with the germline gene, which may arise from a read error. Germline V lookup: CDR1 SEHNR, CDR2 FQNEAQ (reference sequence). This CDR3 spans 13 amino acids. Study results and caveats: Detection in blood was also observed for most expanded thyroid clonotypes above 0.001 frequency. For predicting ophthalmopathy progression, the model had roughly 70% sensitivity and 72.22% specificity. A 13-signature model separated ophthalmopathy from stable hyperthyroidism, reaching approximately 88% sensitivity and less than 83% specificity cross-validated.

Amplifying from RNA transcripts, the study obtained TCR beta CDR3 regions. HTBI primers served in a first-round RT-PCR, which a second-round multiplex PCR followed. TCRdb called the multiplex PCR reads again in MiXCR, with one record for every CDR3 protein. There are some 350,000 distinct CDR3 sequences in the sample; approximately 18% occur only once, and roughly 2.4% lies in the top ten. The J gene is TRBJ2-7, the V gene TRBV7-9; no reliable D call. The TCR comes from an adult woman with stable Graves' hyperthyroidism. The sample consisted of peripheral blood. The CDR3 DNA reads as TGTGCCAGCAGCTTAGCCCCCTCCTCCGAGCAGTACTTC. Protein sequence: CASSLAPSSEQYF.